The TCR beta chain described here comes from a study of cytomegalovirus exposure and HLA in healthy donors. Germline CDR1 MNHEY, CDR2 SVGAGI. V lost 4 bases to trimming and J lost 0 bases, with 13 bases between them. The CDR3 runs to 15 residues. Study results and caveats: Indistinguishability led to the exclusion of some V segments, TRBV6-2 and TRBV6-3 included. Most TCR beta V segments were productive about 87% or about 30% of the time in an earlier analysis.

PCR employed 60 Vbeta and 13 Jbeta primers. Profiled with immunoSEQ multiplex PCR; TCRdb holds only in-frame clones, not every one. The sample shows around 150,000 clones, about 70% of them seen only once. Worth noting for this clone: As yet, its antigen is unknown.

The V gene is TRBV6-5, the J gene TRBJ2-7; possibly TRBD2 for D (6 bases). The sequenced sample was PBMCs. The TCR was taken from a man aged 35-49 years in good health and CMV-seronegative. CDR3 in amino acids: CASSLEGMGSYEQYF. The DNA of the CDR3 is TGTGCCAGCAGTTTGGAGGGGATGGGCTCCTACGAGCAGTACTTC.